What follows are 20 T cell receptor beta chains derived from one specimen sequenced in a study of T cells in Graves' hyperthyroidism and ophthalmopathy. Amplification of TCR beta CDR3 regions used RNA as the template. When the TCR CDR3 underwent first-round RT-PCR, the HTBI primer set was used. TCRdb passed the multiplex PCR reads through MiXCR, listing each CDR3 protein once. The sample includes around 290,000 distinct CDR3 sequences, 17% of them seen just once. The sequenced sample consisted of blood. These receptors all come from a woman aged 55-69 years with Graves' ophthalmopathy.

About this clonotype: This may be a read error: a much more frequent sequence differs by one nucleotide. The conserved phenylalanine or tryptophan normally closing the CDR3 is absent here, so this likely arose from a read error. This rearrangement joins TRBV11-2 to TRBJ1-1; 7 nucleotides agree with TRBD1. V shed 3 bases, J shed 2 bases, and the junction held 3 bases outside the gene matches. CDR1 is SGHAT, CDR2 FQNNGV, per germline. The length of the CDR3 is 14 residues. The CDR3 sequence: CASSLGQYNTEAFL. DNA for the CDR3: TGTGCCAGCAGCTTGGGACAGTATAACACTGAAGCTTTCCTT.

The chain joins TRBV4-1 to TRBJ1-1; 8 bases agree with TRBD1. V dropped 0 bases and J dropped 5; count of bases not matched to a gene: 8. This CDR3 is built from 16 residues. Germline V CDR1 and CDR2: MGHRA, YSYEKL. CDR3 DNA: TGCGCCAGCAGCCAAGAAGGCAGGGGGCTAAGTACTGAAGCTTTCTTT. Its translation: CASSQEGRGLSTEAFF.

The table lists this clonotype with many counts. DNA for the CDR3: TGCGCCAGCGGGCAGGGTACTGAAGCTTTCTTT. Translating gives CASGQGTEAFF. The chain joins TRBV5-1 to TRBJ1-1; the D gene is possibly TRBD1 (5 bases). The CDR3 extends over 11 amino acids. Germline loops: CDR1 SGHRS, CDR2 YFSETQ. Between the trimmed V and J ends, which lost 7 bases and 5 bases, there was a span of 9 bases. Using reference TRBV5-1 and TRBJ1-1 for the parts outside the CDR3, the full variable domain is KAGVTQTPRYLIKTRGQQVTLSCSPISGHRSVSWYQQTPGQGLQFLFEYFSETQRNKGNFPGRFSGRQFSNSRSEMNVSTLELGDSALYLCASGQGTEAFFGQGTRLTVV.

The chain is built from TRBV4-2 and TRBJ1-3, with TRBD1 identical over 8 bases. CDR3 length: 19 amino acids. V was clipped by 4 bases and J by 0 bases; unmatched bases: 14. Germline loops: CDR1 LGHNA, CDR2 YNFKEQ. The CDR3 sequence is CASSPLDRGSSFSGNTIYF. The CDR3 bases are TGTGCCAGCAGCCCCCTAGACAGGGGATCCTCTTTCTCTGGAAACACCATATATTTT.

V is TRBV27 and J is TRBJ2-2; 7 bases are shared with TRBD1. The CDR3 loop spans 15 amino acids. Germline CDR1 reads MNHEY; CDR2 reads SMNVEV (reference sequence). V lost 10 bases to trimming and J lost 6 bases; unmatched junction nucleotides: 14. In DNA, the CDR3 is TGTGCCACATCTTTACAGGGGTTTATCGCCGGGGAGCTGTTTTTT. Its translation: CATSLQGFIAGELFF.

This clonotype has a handful of counts. The V gene is TRBV7-9, the J gene TRBJ2-7; no firm D call. Trimming stripped 5 bases from V and 0 bases from J, with 8 bases between. CDR1 is SEHNR, CDR2 FQNEAQ, per germline (reference sequence). The CDR3 contains 13 residues. The DNA for the CDR3 is TGTGCCAGCAGCCCCGACAACTCCTACGAGCAGTACTTC. It encodes CASSPDNSYEQYF. Full variable domain (rest looked up from reference TRBV7-9 and TRBJ2-7): DTGVSQNPRHKITKRGQNVTFRCDPISEHNRLYWYRQTLGQGPEFLTYFQNEAQLEKSRLLSDRFSAERPKGSFSTLEIQRTEQGDSAMYLCASSPDNSYEQYFGPGTRLTVT.

This clonotype was seen repeatedly, ten times or more. This chain uses TRBV12-3 or TRBV12-4 with TRBJ2-7; D is uncertain. CDR3 size: 14 residues. Trimming stripped 1 base from V and 3 bases from J, with 10 bases between. For the CDR3, the DNA is TGTGCCAGCAGTTTAGGTGGATGGGTCTACGAGCAGTACTTC. Its protein is CASSLGGWVYEQYF.

The V call is TRBV6-2 or TRBV6-3, the J call TRBJ2-3; TRBD2 matches 12 bases. V dropped 10 bases and J dropped 2; count of bases not matched to a gene: 10. This CDR3 is 16 amino acids long. Germline loops: CDR1 MNHEY, CDR2 SVGEGT. This CDR3 reads CAIRTGLAGFTDTQYF. CDR3 coding DNA: TGTGCCATCAGGACTGGACTAGCGGGGTTCACAGATACGCAGTATTTT.

This clonotype was detected only a few times. V and J are TRBV6-2 or TRBV6-3 and TRBJ1-1; a possible D gene is TRBD1 (5 bases). The germline CDR1 and CDR2 sequences are MNHEY and SVGEGT. This CDR3 is 14 amino acids long. Deletions cut 5 bases from V and 3 bases from J, with 13 bases between. The CDR3 loop reads CASSHGGEDTEAFF. The CDR3 DNA reads TGTGCCAGCAGTCACGGGGGGGAGGACACTGAAGCTTTCTTT.

This clonotype was recorded at least ten times. The V gene is TRBV4-3, the J gene TRBJ1-1, with D possibly being TRBD1 (5 bases). Germline V gives CDR1 LGHNA, CDR2 YSLEER. The V gene lost 0 bases and the J gene lost 5 bases, with 13 bases spanning the gap. The CDR3 covers 15 residues. The CDR3 nucleotides read TGCGCCAGCAGCCAAGATCCGGGGGGAGGGACTGAAGCTTTCTTT. It is translated as CASSQDPGGGTEAFF.

This clonotype was seen ten or more times. V gene TRBV7-2 combines with J gene TRBJ2-5; D may be TRBD1 (5 bases). The germline V gene has CDR1 SGHTA and CDR2 FQGNSA. V lost 1 base, J lost 1 base, and 7 bases lay in between. This CDR3 contains 14 residues. CDR3 DNA sequence: TGTGCCAGCAGCTTAGGGGGCAGCCAAGAGACCCAGTACTTC. This gives the protein CASSLGGSQETQYF.

This chain uses TRBV7-6 with TRBJ2-3; TRBD2 agrees at 10 bases. Germline CDR1 reads SGHVS; CDR2 reads FNYEAQ. The CDR3 sequence is 16 residues long. Germline trimming cut 1 base from V and 8 bases from J; bases unmatched to any gene: 9. The CDR3 sequence: CASSLVSSGRASTQYF. The CDR3 nucleotides read TGTGCCAGCAGCTTAGTGTCCAGCGGGAGGGCGTCTACGCAGTATTTT.

This clonotype occurred many times. This chain joins TRBV20-1 and TRBJ1-2; perhaps TRBD1 as D (6 bases). V gave up 7 bases and J gave up 8 bases, with 17 bases separating them. This CDR3 spans 12 amino acids. CDR1 and CDR2 (germline): DFQATT, SNEGSKA (reference sequence). The CDR3 bases are TGCAGTGGGGGACAAAGGGACAAAGGCTACACCTTC. This gives the protein CSGGQRDKGYTF.

This sequence joins TRBV5-1 and TRBJ2-1, with TRBD1 matching 8 bases. CDR1 and CDR2 from the germline V gene are SGHRS and YFSETQ. The length of the CDR3 is 14 residues. The V and J ends lost 4 bases and 7 bases, in that order; junction bases with no gene match: 7. The CDR3 is CASSPWTGTNEQFF. DNA for the CDR3: TGCGCCAGCAGCCCATGGACAGGGACGAATGAGCAGTTCTTC.

The rearrangement links TRBV5-6 to TRBJ1-6; maybe TRBD1 (5 bases). Germline V gene data show CDR1 as SGHDT and CDR2 as YYEEEE. V was cut by 1 base and J by 8 bases, with 10 bases left in between. This CDR3 is 14 amino acids long. The CDR3 region has the DNA TGTGCCAGCAGCTTGAAGGGAGGGGATTCACCCCTCCACTTT. The encoded protein is CASSLKGGDSPLHF.

In its sample, this clonotype was seen many times. This sequence joins TRBV20-1 and TRBJ2-7; TRBD2 matches at 7 bases. This CDR3 spans 14 amino acids. V trimming: 2 bases; J trimming: 3 bases; junction bases outside the gene matches: 7. Germline assignment: CDR1 DFQATT and CDR2 SNEGSKA (reference sequence). CDR3: CSARQAGTHYEQYF. CDR3 nucleotide sequence: TGCAGTGCTAGACAAGCGGGAACTCACTACGAGCAGTACTTC.

The rearrangement joins TRBV4-3 to TRBJ1-2; D possibly corresponds to TRBD1 (6 bases). The CDR3 spans 15 residues. The germline V gene has CDR1 LGHNA and CDR2 YSLEER. V lost 0 bases to trimming and J lost 5 bases, with 13 bases between them. The CDR3 DNA follows: TGCGCCAGCAGCCAAGATTACAGGGACGGGTATGGCTACACCTTC. Amino acids: CASSQDYRDGYGYTF.

This clonotype was picked up many times. The rearrangement uses TRBV6-2 or TRBV6-3 and TRBJ2-7; perhaps TRBD1 as D (6 bases). Germline CDR1 reads MNHEY; CDR2 reads SVGEGT. CDR3 length: 15 amino acids. The V end was cut by 5 bases, the J end by 3 bases, with 17 bases between. The CDR3 here is CASSGGQNALYEQYF. The CDR3, as DNA: TGTGCCAGCAGTGGGGGACAAAATGCCCTCTACGAGCAGTACTTC.

The V and J genes are TRBV19 and TRBJ2-2; D is possibly TRBD1 (6 bases). The germline V and J ends were trimmed by 4 bases and 6 bases, with 15 bases remaining between them. Germline values: CDR1 LNHDA, CDR2 SQIVND (reference sequence). This CDR3 is 15 amino acids long. CDR3 amino acids: CASSTRIQGAGELFF. The CDR3 nucleotides read TGTGCCAGTAGTACACGGATACAGGGAGCCGGGGAGCTGTTTTTT.

The rearrangement links TRBV24-1 to TRBJ2-1; 11 positions agree with TRBD2. There are 17 residues in the CDR3. Germline CDR1 KGHDR, CDR2 SFDVKD. V gave up 5 bases and J gave up 3 bases; unmatched junction bases: 8. CDR3 loop: CATSAPTSGILYNEQFF. As DNA, the CDR3 is TGTGCCACCAGTGCCCCGACTAGCGGGATTCTCTACAATGAGCAGTTCTTC.